Within the sample, the clone carrying this T cell receptor beta chain is medium-sized. Its antigen is not known. Specified treatment: oral pan-JAK inhibitor, 5-10 mg twice daily. Extracted RNA was reverse transcribed, and the resulting cDNA served as sequencing template. Produced via immunoSEQ multiplex PCR; TCRdb's table is partial and in-frame only. This sample has 95,000 to 120,000 clones, with roughly three fifths found just once. This entry belongs to a study of CD8+ T cells in alopecia areata. Across the study: The study gave treated patients oral tofacitinib at 5 to 10 mg twice daily.

Study outcomes and limitations: Throughout tofacitinib, many expanded lesional clones continued to persist in scalp and blood.

The ends were cut back, 8 bases at V and 6 bases at J, with 22 bases in the middle. Germline CDR1 is SEHNR and CDR2 is FQNEAQ (reference sequence). The CDR3 extends over 15 amino acids. The chain links TRBV7-9 to TRBJ1-2, with a weak D call TRBD1 (5 bases). Sequenced material: CD4+ T cells sorted from blood, taken at week 24, from a patient treated with tofacitinib. The clonotype comes from a human donor with alopecia areata. The CDR3 nucleotides are TGTGCCAGCCAGGGAGGTGTTGGGGGGAGCGATGGCTACACCTTC. This codes for CASQGGVGGSDGYTF.